The 8 T cell receptor beta chains given below trace back to one sample, sequenced in a study of CD8 T cells in ankylosing spondylitis. Each CDR3 protein is one row after TCRdb ran MiXCR on the 5' RACE reads. This sample yields around 140,000 distinct CDR3 sequences, of which roughly 11% are seen a single time; about 3.8% belongs to the top ten. The sequencing input was blood, either unsorted or a sorted T cell fraction (not recorded which). These receptors were obtained from a female donor with ankylosing spondylitis or in good health (not recorded which).

This clonotype was seen a handful of times. The rearrangement joins TRBV5-1 to TRBJ2-3, with D possibly TRBD2 on 6 matching bases. Trimming stripped 0 bases from V and 2 bases from J, with 10 bases between. CDR3 length equals 15 residues. Per the germline V gene, CDR1 is SGHRS and CDR2 is YFSETQ. The CDR3 nucleotides read TGCGCCAGCAGCTTGGCGGGGGACCACACAGATACGCAGTATTTT. Amino acid sequence: CASSLAGDHTDTQYF.

This clonotype was seen repeatedly, ten times or more. The chain carries TRBV28 and TRBJ2-1; D perhaps matches TRBD2 (6 bases). Germline V gene data show CDR1 as MDHEN and CDR2 as SYDVKM. CDR3 length: 15 residues. Trimming left V 6 bases short and J 3 bases short, with 15 bases between. In nucleotides, the CDR3 is TGTGCCAGCAGGACCCGGAGGGCTAACTACAATGAGCAGTTCTTC. This encodes CASRTRRANYNEQFF.

This clonotype showed up many times. The chain carries TRBV15 and TRBJ2-5; D uncertain. Trimming stripped 5 bases from V and 5 bases from J, with 9 bases between. This CDR3 is 12 amino acids long. Germline V gives CDR1 LNHNV, CDR2 YYDKDF (reference sequence). The CDR3 protein is CATSPGWETQYF. DNA of the CDR3: TGTGCCACCAGCCCAGGTTGGGAGACCCAGTACTTC.

The CDR3 loop is CASSHRGSGNTQYF. CDR3 coding DNA: TGTGCCAGCAGCCATCGGGGTAGCGGGAACACCCAGTACTTC. The chain carries TRBV14 and TRBJ2-5, with 8 bases that match TRBD2. With V trimmed by 3 bases and J by 8 bases, 8 bases remained unmatched. Germline assignment: CDR1 SGHDN and CDR2 FVKESK. The CDR3 extends over 14 amino acids. The whole variable domain, remainder taken from reference TRBV14 and TRBJ2-5, is EAGVTQFPSHSVIEKGQTVTLRCDPISGHDNLYWYRRVMGKEIKFLLHFVKESKQDESGMPNNRFLAERTGGTYSTLKVQPAELEDSGVYFCASSHRGSGNTQYFGPGTRLLVL.

This clonotype showed up many times. The genes are TRBV5-1 and TRBJ1-4; a possible D gene is TRBD1 (5 bases). Germline lookup yields CDR1 SGHRS and CDR2 YFSETQ. The V and J ends lost 4 bases and 5 bases respectively, with 6 bases between them. This CDR3 is 12 amino acids long. The CDR3 is CASSRGNEKLFF. CDR3 in DNA: TGCGCCAGCAGCCGGGGGAATGAAAAACTGTTTTTT.

This clonotype was detected only a few times. CDR3 sequence: CASSLPGEYGNQPQHF. CDR3 bases: TGTGCCAGCAGCCTTCCAGGGGAATATGGCAATCAGCCCCAGCATTTT. The chain combines TRBV2 with TRBJ1-5; a weak D match, TRBD1 (6 bases). V lost 6 bases, J lost 2 bases, and 17 bases lay in between. The CDR3 is 16 residues long. Per germline, CDR1 SNHLY and CDR2 FYNNEI. The full variable domain, rest sourced from reference TRBV2 and TRBJ1-5, is EPEVTQTPSHQVTQMGQEVILRCVPISNHLYFYWYRQILGQKVEFLVSFYNNEISEKSEIFDDQFSVERPDGSNFTLKIRSTKLEDSAMYFCASSLPGEYGNQPQHFGDGTRLSIL.

The rearrangement joins TRBV15 to TRBJ1-2; D possibly corresponds to TRBD1 (6 bases). Germline loops: CDR1 LNHNV, CDR2 YYDKDF (reference sequence). The V end was cut by 5 bases, the J end by 5 bases, with 15 bases between. The CDR3 spans 14 residues. The CDR3 sequence is CATSRRRDTYGYTF. For the CDR3, the DNA is TGTGCCACCAGCCGCCGCCGGGACACTTATGGCTACACCTTC. The variable domain in full, completed from reference TRBV15 and TRBJ1-2, reads DAMVIQNPRYQVTQFGKPVTLSCSQTLNHNVMYWYQQKSSQAPKLLFHYYDKDFNNEADTPDNFQSRRPNTSFCFLDIRSPGLGDTAMYLCATSRRRDTYGYTFGSGTRLTVV.

This clonotype was seen ten or more times. The genes are TRBV29-1 and TRBJ1-2, with D tentatively TRBD1 (5 bases). With 6 bases removed from V and 4 bases from J, the gap between germline ends came to 15 bases. This CDR3 has 13 amino acids. CDR1 is SQVTM, CDR2 ANQGSEA, per germline. Here the CDR3 reads CSVATEGGYGYTF. The DNA of the CDR3 is TGCAGCGTGGCGACAGAAGGTGGCTATGGCTACACCTTC.